The source of this TCR beta chain is a study of OX40 agonist ivuxolimab in advanced cancers. About the study as a whole: Ivuxolimab, which targeted the costimulatory receptor OX40 (CD134), was an agonistic, fully human IgG2 monoclonal antibody. The paper describes the monotherapy dose-escalation part (N of about 52 patients) of the phase I trial of ivuxolimab. Peripheral TCRbeta sequencing aimed to test whether ivuxolimab altered TCR sequence diversity and caused clonal T-cell expansion. A male proportion of around 80% and a mean age of approximately 58 years, ranging from about 23 to 90, were recorded for the dose-escalation cohort. Three dose-escalation patients achieved partial responses, one with hepatocellular carcinoma and two with cutaneous melanoma. Intravenous ivuxolimab was administered to patients every 2 weeks at six dose levels: 0.01, 0.1, 0.3, 1.5, 3 and 10 mg/kg. Prior anti-PD-1, anti-PD-L1 or anti-CTLA-4 therapy was permitted, and checkpoint inhibitors had been received by less than 45% of dose-escalation patients. Of the roughly 54 patients in dose escalation, 19 had hepatocellular carcinoma, around 15 had melanoma, 9 had renal cell carcinoma and 9 had head and neck cancer.

Genomic DNA was isolated from the sorted cells so that the TCRbeta CDR3 region could be sequenced. TCRbeta CDR3 regions were sequenced using the immunoSEQ Assay. This immuneACCESS table, as held by TCRdb, lists in-frame sequences with V and J called but not all clones. Of the missing ones, under half trace to an unresolved V gene in checked studies; the others have no known cause. The sample has fewer than 140,000 clones on record, approximately 90% of them singletons. The ten biggest clones cover around 0.47% of the sample. Remarks on this clone: There is no known antigen for this receptor. One base away there is no much larger clone; base qualities are not given.

On the study overall, not on this receptor specifically: The antigen specificity of the peripheral T cells that underwent clonal expansion was not determined. At doses of 0.1 to 3.0 mg/kg, clonal expansion of both CD4+ and CD8+ T cells in blood was seen between baseline and week 6. After ivuxolimab, expanded clones were on average more numerous among CD8+ T cells than among CD4+ T cells. In the 0.1-3.0 mg/kg groups, partial responders had among the lowest normalized peripheral clonal expansion, particularly in CD8+ T cells. Low levels of normalized T-cell clonal expansion were also seen in some patients who did not respond.

The trial excluded patients who had a history of autoimmune disease or were on systemic immunosuppression. Peripheral blood for TCR sequencing was drawn from every dose cohort at baseline, at cycle 4 day 1 and at cycle 7 day 1. The samples were taken from a phase I, first-in-human, multicenter, open-label dose-escalation trial of ivuxolimab. The trial enrolled adults with locally advanced or metastatic head and neck squamous cell, hepatocellular, melanoma or renal cell carcinoma. CD4+ and CD8+ T cells were sorted separately from peripheral blood before TCR sequencing. The germline V gene (reference sequence) gives CDR1 as GTSNPN and CDR2 as SVGIG. Trimming takes 4 bases from V and 4 bases from J, and the germline ends sit 10 bases apart. The CDR3 has 12 amino acids, counting the end cysteine and phenylalanine. The sequence is cut down to CDR3 DNA, 36 bases in frame from base 1.

The sequenced sample was CD4+ or CD8+ T cells sorted from blood, obtained in a trial of the OX40 agonist ivuxolimab. This sequence originates from an adult with an advanced solid tumor such as melanoma, head and neck, liver or kidney cancer. The V gene is TRBV30 and the J gene is TRBJ2-5; confidence is insufficient to name the D gene. The CDR3 region reads CAWKNTRETQYF. Read as DNA, the sequence is TGTGCCTGGAAGAATACCCGAGAGACCCAGTACTTC.